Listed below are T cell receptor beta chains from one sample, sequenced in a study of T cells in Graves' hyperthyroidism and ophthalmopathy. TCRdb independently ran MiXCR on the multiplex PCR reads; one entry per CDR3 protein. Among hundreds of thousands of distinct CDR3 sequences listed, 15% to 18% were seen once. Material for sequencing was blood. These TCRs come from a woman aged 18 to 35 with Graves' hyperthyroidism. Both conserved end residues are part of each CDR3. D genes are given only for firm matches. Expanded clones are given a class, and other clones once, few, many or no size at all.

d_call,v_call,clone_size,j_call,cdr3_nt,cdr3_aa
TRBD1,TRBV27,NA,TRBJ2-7,TGTGCCAGCAGCAACCGGGACAGAGACTACGAGCAGTACTTC,CASSNRDRDYEQYF
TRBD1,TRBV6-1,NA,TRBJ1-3,TGTGCCAGCAGCTCAGGGACAGGGGTATCTGGAAACACCATATATTTT,CASSSGTGVSGNTIYF
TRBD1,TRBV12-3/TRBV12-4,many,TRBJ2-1,TGTGCCAGCAGTGATCGACAGGGGGGCAATGAGCAGTTCTTC,CASSDRQGGNEQFF
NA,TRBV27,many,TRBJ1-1,TGTGCCAGCAGGCGCTCACAGGGTACTGAAGCTTTCTTT,CASRRSQGTEAFF
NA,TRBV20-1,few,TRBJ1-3,TGCAGTGCTAGAACGGCCAGGGGCGGAAACACCATATATTTT,CSARTARGGNTIYF
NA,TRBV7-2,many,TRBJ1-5,TGTGCCAGCAGCCCAAAGAGGGGTCAGCCCCAGCATTTT,CASSPKRGQPQHF
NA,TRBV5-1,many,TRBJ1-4,TGCGCCAGCAGCTTGGCACAGTCAAATGAAAAACTGTTTTTT,CASSLAQSNEKLFF
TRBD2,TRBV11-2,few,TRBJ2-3,TGTGCCAGCAGCTTAGCGCGGGGGGCGCGAGATACGCAGTATTTT,CASSLARGARDTQYF
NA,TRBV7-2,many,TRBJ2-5,TGTGCCAGCACCCCGGTACAGGGAACAACTTCGGAGACCCAGTACTTC,CASTPVQGTTSETQYF
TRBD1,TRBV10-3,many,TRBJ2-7,TGTGCCATCAGTGAGCGACAGGGGGGTTTGTATGAGCAGTACTTC,CAISERQGGLYEQYF
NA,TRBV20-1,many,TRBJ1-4,TGCAGTGCTAGAGATTCGGGGGGGGCTGAAAAACTGTTTTTT,CSARDSGGAEKLFF
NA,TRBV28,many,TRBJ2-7,TGTGCCAGCAGAAGCTTATTCTACGAGCAGTACTTC,CASRSLFYEQYF
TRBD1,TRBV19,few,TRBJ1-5,TGTGCCAGTAGACGACAGGGGGCCGACAATCAGCCCCAGCATTTT,CASRRQGADNQPQHF
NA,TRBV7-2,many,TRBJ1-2,TGTGCCAGCAGCTCAAATAACCAGGGCTATGGCTACACCTTC,CASSSNNQGYGYTF
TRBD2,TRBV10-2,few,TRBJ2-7,TGCGCCAGCAGTGACCTAGCGGGGGGGCAGGGCGAGCAGTACTTC,CASSDLAGGQGEQYF
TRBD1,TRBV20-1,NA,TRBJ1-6,TGCAGTGCTAGAGATGGACAGGGGAGTAGAACTTCACCCCTCCACTTT,CSARDGQGSRTSPLHF
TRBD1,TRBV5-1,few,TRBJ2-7,TGCGCCAGCACCCAGGGGGCTGGGTACGAGCAGTACTTC,CASTQGAGYEQYF
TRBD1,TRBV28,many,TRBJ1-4,TGTGCCAGCAGTTGGGATACCTGGACTCCACAGGGGTTGGCAAAACTGTTTTTT,CASSWDTWTPQGLAKLFF
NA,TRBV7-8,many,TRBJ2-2,TGTGCCAGCAGCGATTGGAGGGGCCGCGGGGAGCTGTTTTTT,CASSDWRGRGELFF
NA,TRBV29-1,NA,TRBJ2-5,TGCAGCGTTGGTTCAGGGCCCTACCAAGAGACCCAGTACTTC,CSVGSGPYQETQYF
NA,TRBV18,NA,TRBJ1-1,TGTGCCAGCTCACCAGACAGCGGCACTGAAGCTTTCTTT,CASSPDSGTEAFF
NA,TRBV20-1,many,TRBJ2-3,TGCAGTGCTAGATATGGGGCCTCGGTAGATACGCAGTATTTT,CSARYGASVDTQYF
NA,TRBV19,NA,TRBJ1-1,TGTGCCACCTCCGACAGGTTGTCTGAAGCTTTCTTT,CATSDRLSEAFF
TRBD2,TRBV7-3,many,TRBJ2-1,TGTGCCAGCAGCCCAGGACTAGCCCGTCGCGGCAATGAGCAGTTCTTC,CASSPGLARRGNEQFF
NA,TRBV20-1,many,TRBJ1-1,TGCAGTGCTCCCCGGGCGTGGGGGATGACTGAAGCTTTCTTT,CSAPRAWGMTEAFF
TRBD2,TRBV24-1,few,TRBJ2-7,TGTGCCACCAGTGATTTCAGACTAGCGGGAGGGCTCGGTAACGAGCAGTACTTC,CATSDFRLAGGLGNEQYF
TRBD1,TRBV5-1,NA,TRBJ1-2,TGCGCCAGCAGCTTGGGGACAGGGGTCAATGGCTACACCTTC,CASSLGTGVNGYTF
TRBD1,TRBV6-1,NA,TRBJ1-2,TGTGCCAGCAGTGAAGGGGGAGGTCAGGGGGCGCCTGCTGGCTACACCTTC,CASSEGGGQGAPAGYTF
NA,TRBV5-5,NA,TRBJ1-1,TGTGCCAGCAGCTTGGGTTCGCTGAGCACTGAAGCTTTCTTT,CASSLGSLSTEAFF
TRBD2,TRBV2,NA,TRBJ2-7,TGTGCCAGCATTAGGCTAGCGGGATCCTACGAGCAGTACTTC,CASIRLAGSYEQYF
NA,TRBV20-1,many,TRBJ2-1,TGCAGTGCTAGAGTGAACAATGAGCAGTTCTTC,CSARVNNEQFF
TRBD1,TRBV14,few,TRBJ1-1,TGTGCCAGCAGCCAAGGAGGGACAGTCACTGAAGCTTTCTTT,CASSQGGTVTEAFF
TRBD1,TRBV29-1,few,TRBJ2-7,TGCAGCGCCGGGACAGGTTTACATTACGAGCAGTACTTC,CSAGTGLHYEQYF
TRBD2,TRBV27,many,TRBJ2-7,TGTGCCAGCAGTTTTAGTTCTAGCGGGGATAACTACGAGCAGTACTTC,CASSFSSSGDNYEQYF
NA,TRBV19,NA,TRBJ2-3,TGTGCCAGTAGTATAAATGGCGGGCGAGATACGCAGTATTTT,CASSINGGRDTQYF
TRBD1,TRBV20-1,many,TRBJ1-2,TGCAGTGCTAGAGATCTAGACAGGGGAAACTATGGCTACACCTTC,CSARDLDRGNYGYTF
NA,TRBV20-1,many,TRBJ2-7,TGCAGTGCTAGAGATCGGGCAGGGTCTAAGATCCACGAGCAGTACTTC,CSARDRAGSKIHEQYF
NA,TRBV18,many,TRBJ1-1,TGTGCCAGCTCCCGAACTGAGAGGCGGGGGTACACTGAAGCTTTCTTT,CASSRTERRGYTEAFF
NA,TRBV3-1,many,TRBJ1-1,TGTGCCAGCAGCCGCCGAGGAGGGGAGAACACTGAAGCTTTCTTT,CASSRRGGENTEAFF
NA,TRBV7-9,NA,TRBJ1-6,TGTGCCAGCAGCTCTACACATTCTGGGGATTCACCCCTCCACTTT,CASSSTHSGDSPLHF
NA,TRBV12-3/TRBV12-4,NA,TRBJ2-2,TGTGCCAGCAGTTACGACAACACCGGGGAGCTGTTTTTT,CASSYDNTGELFF
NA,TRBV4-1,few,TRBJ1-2,TGCGCCAGCAGCCAGTTGGGGGCGAAGGATGGCTACACCTTC,CASSQLGAKDGYTF